This TCR beta chain emerged from a study of sequential checkpoint blockade in melanoma. Turning to the study itself: Arm A got nivolumab then ipilimumab; arm B the reverse, 1:1.

Treatment described: randomized to nivolumab then ipilimumab (arm A) or the reverse (arm B). Sorted cells were live CD3+CD8+, lacking CD19 and CD56, from PBMCs. Only in-frame clones appear in the TCRdb table, and some are missing; sequencing was by immunoSEQ multiplex PCR. The data contain about 29,000 clones, 77% of them singletons. The germline gives CDR1 MNHEY, CDR2 SVGAGI. The CDR3 covers 15 residues. V lost 6 bases, J lost 3 bases, and 4 bases stayed unmatched. The sample consisted of CD8+ T cells sorted from blood (inferred from file names), taken from a patient given nivolumab and ipilimumab in sequence. This receptor was taken from a human donor with melanoma. This chain connects TRBV6-5 to TRBJ2-7, with 14 bases that match TRBD2. The CDR3 spells CASRTGTSGGYEQYF. The CDR3 nucleotides are TGTGCCAGCAGAACCGGGACTAGCGGGGGCTACGAGCAGTACTTC.